This TCR beta chain appears in the sequencing data of a study of cytotoxic CD8 clonotypes in ibrutinib-treated CLL. Study information: Mean yields were approximately 250,000 productive templates and under 100,000 productive rearrangements per sample. Broader study findings: Public clonotypes were rare and shrank or held steady on treatment.

Depth targeted 1 in 200,000 to 1 in 1 million T cells, averaging around 10x coverage per clonotype. Data came from immunoSEQ multiplex PCR; TCRdb stores just in-frame clones and leaves some out. In the table there are about 68,000 clones, about two thirds of which are singletons. On this clone: Its target is unknown.

The CDR3 length is 13 residues. Unmatched junction bases numbered 6, after V lost 7 bases and J lost 4 bases. The germline CDR1 and CDR2 sequences are MNHNS and SASEGT. Sequencing was performed on PBMCs, taken after 12 months of ibrutinib treatment. The sequence came from a human donor with chronic lymphocytic leukemia. The gene calls are TRBV6-1 and TRBJ1-2; 7 bases fit TRBD1. The CDR3 sequence: CASTSGQLYGYTF. In nucleotides, the CDR3 is TGTGCCAGCACATCGGGACAGCTCTATGGCTACACCTTC.